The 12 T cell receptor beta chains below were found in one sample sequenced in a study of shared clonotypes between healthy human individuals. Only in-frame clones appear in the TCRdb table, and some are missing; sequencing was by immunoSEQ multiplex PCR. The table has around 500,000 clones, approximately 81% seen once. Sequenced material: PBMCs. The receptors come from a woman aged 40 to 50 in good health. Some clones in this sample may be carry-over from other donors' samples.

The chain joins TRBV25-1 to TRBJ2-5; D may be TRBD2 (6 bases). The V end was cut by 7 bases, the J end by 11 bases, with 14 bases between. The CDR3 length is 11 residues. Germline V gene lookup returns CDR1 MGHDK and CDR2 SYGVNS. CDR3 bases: TGTGCCAGCACTGCCTCCGGGACTCAGTACTTC. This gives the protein CASTASGTQYF.

In DNA form, the CDR3 reads TGTGCCAGCAGTTTTAGATGGACTAGCGGGAGGGCGAAACTCTCCTACAATGAGCAGTTCTTC. This gives the protein CASSFRWTSGRAKLSYNEQFF. V and J are TRBV28 and TRBJ2-1; 15 bases are a match to TRBD2. J was trimmed by 0 bases and V by 3 bases; bases with no gene match: 12. CDR1 MDHEN and CDR2 SYDVKM come from the germline V gene. The CDR3 is 21 residues long.

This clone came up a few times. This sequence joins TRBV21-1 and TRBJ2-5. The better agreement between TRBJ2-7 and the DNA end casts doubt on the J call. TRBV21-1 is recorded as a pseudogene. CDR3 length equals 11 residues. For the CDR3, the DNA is TGTGCCAGCAGCAAAGAGGACGAGCAGTACTTC. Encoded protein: CASSKEDEQYF.

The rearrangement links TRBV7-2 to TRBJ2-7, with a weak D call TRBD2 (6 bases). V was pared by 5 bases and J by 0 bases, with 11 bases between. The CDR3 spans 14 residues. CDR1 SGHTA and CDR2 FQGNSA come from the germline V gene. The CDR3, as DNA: TGTGCCAGCAGCCCGGGACTTAGCTCCTACGAGCAGTACTTC. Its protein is CASSPGLSSYEQYF.

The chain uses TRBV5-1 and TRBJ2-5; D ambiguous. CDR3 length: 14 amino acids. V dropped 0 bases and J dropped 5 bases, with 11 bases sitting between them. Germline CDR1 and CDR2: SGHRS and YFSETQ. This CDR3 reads CASSLEANSETQYF. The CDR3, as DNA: TGCGCCAGCAGCTTGGAGGCGAATTCCGAGACCCAGTACTTC.

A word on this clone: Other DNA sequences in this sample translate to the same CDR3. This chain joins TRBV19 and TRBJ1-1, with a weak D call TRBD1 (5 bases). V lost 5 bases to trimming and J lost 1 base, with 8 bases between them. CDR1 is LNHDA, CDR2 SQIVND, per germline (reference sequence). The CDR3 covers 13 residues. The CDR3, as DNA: TGTGCCAGTAGTTCCCAGGGGAACACTGAAGCTTTCTTT. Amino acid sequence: CASSSQGNTEAFF.

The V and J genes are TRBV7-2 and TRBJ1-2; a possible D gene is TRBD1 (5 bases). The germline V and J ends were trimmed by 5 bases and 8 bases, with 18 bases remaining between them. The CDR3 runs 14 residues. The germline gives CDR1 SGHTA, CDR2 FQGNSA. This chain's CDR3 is CASSPLAGRPGYTF. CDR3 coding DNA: TGTGCCAGCAGCCCATTGGCGGGACGGCCGGGCTACACCTTC.

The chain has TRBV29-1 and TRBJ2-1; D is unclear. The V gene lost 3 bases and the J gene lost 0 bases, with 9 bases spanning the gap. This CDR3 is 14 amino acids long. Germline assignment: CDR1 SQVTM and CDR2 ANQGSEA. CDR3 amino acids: CSVDGSFSYNEQFF. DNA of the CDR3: TGCAGCGTTGACGGGTCGTTCTCCTACAATGAGCAGTTCTTC.

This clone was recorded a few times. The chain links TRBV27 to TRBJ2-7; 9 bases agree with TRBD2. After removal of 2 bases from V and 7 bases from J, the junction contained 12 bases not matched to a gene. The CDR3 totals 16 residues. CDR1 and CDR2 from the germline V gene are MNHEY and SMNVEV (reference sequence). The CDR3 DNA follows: TGTGCCAGCAGTTTAATAGCGGGAGCTCCCTCGGGGGAGCAGTACTTC. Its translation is CASSLIAGAPSGEQYF.

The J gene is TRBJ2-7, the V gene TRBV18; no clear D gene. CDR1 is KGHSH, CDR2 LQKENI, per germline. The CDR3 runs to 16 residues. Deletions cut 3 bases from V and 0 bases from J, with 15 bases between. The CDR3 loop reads CASSPAARSTSYEQYF. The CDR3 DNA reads TGTGCCAGCTCACCGGCTGCCCGGTCTACCTCCTACGAGCAGTACTTC.

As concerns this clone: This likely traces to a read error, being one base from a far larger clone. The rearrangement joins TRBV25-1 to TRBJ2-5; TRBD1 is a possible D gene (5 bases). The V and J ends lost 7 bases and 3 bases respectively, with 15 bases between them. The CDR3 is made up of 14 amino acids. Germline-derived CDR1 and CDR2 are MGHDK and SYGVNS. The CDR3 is CASNEAGYKETQYF. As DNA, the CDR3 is TGTGCCAGCAATGAGGCAGGGTACAAAGAGACCCAGTACTTC.

Here the CDR3 reads CSGSSAYEQYF. CDR3 DNA sequence: TGCAGTGGAAGTTCCGCCTACGAGCAGTACTTC. The chain couples TRBV20-1 to TRBJ2-5; D is undetermined. The closer fit of TRBJ2-7 to the DNA end suggests the J call may be wrong. Germline CDR1 reads DFQATT; CDR2 reads SNEGSKA (reference sequence). The CDR3 covers 11 residues.